This T cell receptor beta chain was sequenced in a study of T cells after yellow fever vaccination. Study-wide context: Those fractions that held only low numbers of cells were prepared using the SMART-Seq v4 Ultra Low Input RNA kit. Study-wide findings and caveats: Abundant bulk-derived clonotypes could contaminate FACS-sorted repertoires. CD4 and CD8 compartments shared a small share of clonotypes, likely from convergent recombination.

The CDR3 runs 14 residues. Trimming cost V 0 bases and J 6 bases, with 8 bases left between them. The V gene's germline CDR1 is MGHRA and CDR2 YSYEKL. TCRdb passed the 5' RACE reads through MiXCR, listing each CDR3 protein once. Of 95,000 to 100,000 distinct CDR3 sequences listed, around 5.8% are singletons. Comments on this clonotype: Its antigen is unidentified.

The receptor comes from a man aged 18-30 years who received the YFV17D yellow fever vaccine. The chain links TRBV4-1 to TRBJ2-2; the D gene is possibly TRBD2 (5 bases). Sequencing was performed on CD8+ T cells sorted from PBMCs, taken 10 days after the yellow fever booster vaccination. The CDR3 nucleotides read TGCGCCAGCAGCCAAGATTGGGGAGCCGGGGAGCTGTTTTTT. Amino acid sequence: CASSQDWGAGELFF.